This TCR beta chain was profiled in a study of identical twins (dated by TCRdb to 2015 to 2016). Looking at the study overall: TCR alpha and beta repertoires from monozygotic twins, unrelated adults of various ages and cord blood were deep-sequenced to test whether fetal clonotypes persist. Replicate twin experiments were performed at different times using different library preparation protocols to rule out contamination. The paper's findings and limits, for the study overall: Invariant T cells such as MAIT and iNKT could partly confound zero-insertion analyses, though diverse VJ usage argued against this for most clonotypes. Conclusions relied on cross-sectional statistical analysis, since the same donors could not be followed over many years. Excess twin sharing in beta out-of-frame sequences was weaker because fewer shared sequences lowered the signal-to-noise ratio. In monozygotic twins, recombination models systematically underestimated out-of-frame TCR alpha sharing, but the models matched the sharing seen between unrelated individuals. Abundant cord blood beta clonotypes carried fewer insertions; young adult naive repertoires showed a weaker similar trend, while memory repertoires showed none. Compared with coincidental sharing between unrelated individuals, out-of-frame TCR alpha sequences shared between twins had an excess of sequences with low generation probability.

From the cysteine up to the phenylalanine, the CDR3 has a length of 16 residues. Here the CDR3 DNA is all that survives: 48 bases in frame from base 1. V was cut back by 2 bases and J by 5 bases, leaving a gap of 16 bases between them. Reading the germline V gene (reference sequence) gives CDR1 LGHDT and CDR2 YNNKEL. With regard to this clonotype: This clone's antigen is unknown. No base qualities exist here, and no much larger clone lies one base off it.

Every donor in the study was a healthy Caucasian. Preparation of the library involved 5' RACE. The reads were generated on an Illumina HiSeq 2000. Template switching added a universal primer binding site, and the final cDNA carried a unique molecular identifier that allowed TCR cDNA molecules to be counted accurately. Specific primers in the conserved constant-segment region were used to synthesize first-strand cDNA for the TCR alpha and beta chains. Each cDNA library was double barcoded, with a SMART-Mk sample barcode plus Illumina barcodes, to control for contamination. TruSeq adapter sequences along with Illumina sample barcodes were introduced in two successive PCR steps. Sequencing of the TCR alpha and beta cDNA libraries was done on the Illumina HiSeq platform using custom primers. As for how the authors treated the data: MiGEC processed the raw reads to extract unique molecular identifiers, while MiXCR was used to determine the CDR3 positions. For each individual, recombination models were inferred using an EM algorithm with the repgenHMM and IGoR tools. The analysis of shared clonotypes was done with the tcR package in R, with sharing normalized by the product of cloneset sizes. To study raw recombination without the effects of thymic and clonal selection, out-of-frame nonproductive sequences were analyzed. The raw public data were reprocessed by TCRdb itself: fastp quality trimming at Q25, MiXCR clonotype calling, in-frame beta chains only. Each entry merges the rows of one CDR3 protein and shows their most common DNA and genes. V and J calls and clone size were set by TCRdb, not the authors. The sample yields 1.5 million to 2 million distinct CDR3 sequences; less than 35% were counted once. The top ten clonotypes cover around 0.25% of the sample.

The sequenced material came from cord blood. The rearranged segments are TRBV3-1 and TRBJ2-1; tentative D gene TRBD2, with 6 bases matching. This TCR came from a newborn girl in good health. The sequenced DNA: TGTGCCAGCAGCCAACCCCTACGGGAGAACAACAATGAGCAGTTCTTC. This gives the protein CASSQPLRENNNEQFF.